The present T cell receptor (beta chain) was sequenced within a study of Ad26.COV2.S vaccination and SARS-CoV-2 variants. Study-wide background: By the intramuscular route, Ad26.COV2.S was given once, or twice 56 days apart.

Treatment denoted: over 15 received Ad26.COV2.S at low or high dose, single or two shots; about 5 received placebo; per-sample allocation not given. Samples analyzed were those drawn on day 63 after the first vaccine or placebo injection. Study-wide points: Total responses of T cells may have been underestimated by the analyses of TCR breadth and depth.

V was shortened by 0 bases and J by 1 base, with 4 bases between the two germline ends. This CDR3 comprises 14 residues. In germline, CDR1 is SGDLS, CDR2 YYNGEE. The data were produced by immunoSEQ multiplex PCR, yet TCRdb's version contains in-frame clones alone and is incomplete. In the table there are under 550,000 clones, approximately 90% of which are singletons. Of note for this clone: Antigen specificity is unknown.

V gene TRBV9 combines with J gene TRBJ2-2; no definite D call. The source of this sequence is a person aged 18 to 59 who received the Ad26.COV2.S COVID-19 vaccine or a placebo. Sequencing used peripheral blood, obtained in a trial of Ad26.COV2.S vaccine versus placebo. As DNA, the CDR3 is TGTGCCAGCAGCGTAGTGCAGAACACCGGGGAGCTGTTTTTT. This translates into CASSVVQNTGELFF.